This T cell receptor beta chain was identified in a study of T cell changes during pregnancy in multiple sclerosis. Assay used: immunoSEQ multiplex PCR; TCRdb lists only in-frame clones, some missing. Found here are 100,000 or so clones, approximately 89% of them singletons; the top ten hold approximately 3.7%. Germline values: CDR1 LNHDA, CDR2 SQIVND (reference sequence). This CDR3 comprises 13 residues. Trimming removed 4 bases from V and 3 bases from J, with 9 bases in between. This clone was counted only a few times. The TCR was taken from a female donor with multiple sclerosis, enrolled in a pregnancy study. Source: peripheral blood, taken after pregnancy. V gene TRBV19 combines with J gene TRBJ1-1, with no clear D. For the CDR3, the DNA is TGTGCCAGTAGTACCATCCAGGACACTGAAGCTTTCTTT. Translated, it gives CASSTIQDTEAFF.